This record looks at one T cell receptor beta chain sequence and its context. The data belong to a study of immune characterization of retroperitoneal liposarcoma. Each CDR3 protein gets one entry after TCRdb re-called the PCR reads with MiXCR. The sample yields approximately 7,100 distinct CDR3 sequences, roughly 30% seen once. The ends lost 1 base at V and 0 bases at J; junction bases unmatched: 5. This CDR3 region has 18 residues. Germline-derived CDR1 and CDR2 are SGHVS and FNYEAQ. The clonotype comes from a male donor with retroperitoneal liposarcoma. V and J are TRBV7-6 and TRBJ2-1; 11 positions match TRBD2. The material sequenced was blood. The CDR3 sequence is CASSLVGLADSSYNEQFF. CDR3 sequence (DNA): TGTGCCAGCAGCTTAGTGGGACTAGCGGATAGCTCCTACAATGAGCAGTTCTTC.